These 22 T cell receptor beta chains originate from one sample sequenced in a study of CD8 T cells in Susac syndrome. The RNA input was about 0.5 to 1 ug, and it was reverse transcribed with random hexamers. From the immunoSEQ multiplex PCR reads, TCRdb called clonotypes with MiXCR, one entry per CDR3 protein. The data show more than 70,000 distinct CDR3 sequences, 94% seen once. Sequences were obtained from CD8+ T cells from PBMCs. Receptors originate from a human donor with Susac syndrome.

This chain joins TRBV29-1 and TRBJ2-5, with TRBD2 identical over 12 bases. The CDR3 is 13 residues long. V lost 6 bases, J lost 4 bases, and 3 bases stayed unmatched. The germline CDR1 and CDR2 sequences are SQVTM and ANQGSEA. Here the CDR3 DNA reads TGCAGCGTGCCTAGCGGGGGGGTAGAGACCCAGTACTTC. Translated, it gives CSVPSGGVETQYF.

The V gene is TRBV29-1, the J gene TRBJ1-1; 7 bases are a match to TRBD1. The junction had 13 bases not matched to a gene; V was cut back by 6 bases and J by 6 bases. The germline gives CDR1 SQVTM, CDR2 ANQGSEA. This CDR3 has 14 residues. The CDR3 reads CSVGARGGGAEAFF. In DNA form, the CDR3 reads TGCAGCGTCGGGGCCAGGGGAGGGGGCGCTGAAGCTTTCTTT. The whole variable domain, remainder taken from reference TRBV29-1 and TRBJ1-1, is SAVISQKPSRDICQRGTSLTIQCQVDSQVTMMFWYRQQPGQSLTLIATANQGSEATYESGFVIDKFPISRPNLTFSTLTVSNMSPEDSSIYLCSVGARGGGAEAFFGQGTRLTVV.

The chain employs TRBV30 and TRBJ2-7; 9 positions match TRBD1. Looked up from germline, CDR1 is GTSNPN and CDR2 is SVGIG (reference sequence). The junction had 7 bases not matched to a gene; V was cut back by 2 bases and J by 5 bases. CDR3 size: 14 residues. The CDR3 nucleotides read TGTGCCTGGAGTCCTCCTGACAGGGGGGACGAGCAGTACTTC. This codes for CAWSPPDRGDEQYF.

This chain links TRBV7-7 with TRBJ2-1; D is ambiguous. V gave up 3 bases and J gave up 0 bases, with 9 bases separating them. The germline V gene encodes CDR1 SSHAT and CDR2 FNYEAQ (reference sequence). The length of the CDR3 is 15 residues. The DNA for the CDR3 is TGTGCCAGCAGCTTCAGCGTGAGCTCCTACAATGAGCAGTTCTTC. Amino acid sequence: CASSFSVSSYNEQFF.

This chain links TRBV27 with TRBJ2-1; either TRBD1 or TRBD2 may supply D (5 bases each). Trimming pared 5 bases from V and 15 bases from J, leaving 14 bases between. The germline V gene encodes CDR1 MNHEY and CDR2 SMNVEV (reference sequence). The CDR3 sequence is 11 residues long. This chain's CDR3 is CASSAGDEMFF. As DNA, the CDR3 is TGTGCCAGCAGTGCCGGGGACGAGATGTTCTTC.

This clonotype was seen a single time. V and J are TRBV14 and TRBJ2-7, with 9 bases identical to TRBD1. V lost 1 base and J lost 0; bases outside the gene matches: 7. The CDR3 extends over 17 amino acids. From germline, CDR1 is SGHDN and CDR2 FVKESK. CDR3 sequence: CASSQVGQGFHSYEQYF. CDR3 DNA sequence: TGTGCCAGCAGCCAAGTGGGACAGGGCTTCCACTCCTACGAGCAGTACTTC.

The J gene is TRBJ2-2, the V gene TRBV7-9, with 11 bases that match TRBD1. V shed 5 bases and J 4 bases; nucleotides not matched to a gene: 6. This CDR3 is built from 16 residues. CDR1 and CDR2 from the germline V gene are SEHNR and FQNEAQ (reference sequence). CDR3 region: CASSNGQGAATGELFF. CDR3 DNA sequence: TGTGCCAGCAGCAACGGACAGGGGGCGGCCACCGGGGAGCTGTTTTTT.

The chain employs TRBV30 and TRBJ1-1, with D possibly being TRBD1 (6 bases). CDR3 size: 14 residues. Germline values: CDR1 GTSNPN, CDR2 SVGIG (reference sequence). V was pared by 0 bases and J by 3 bases, with 11 bases between. CDR3 DNA: TGTGCCTGGAGTGTAGCAGGGGTAGACACTGAAGCTTTCTTT. Residues: CAWSVAGVDTEAFF. The full variable domain, its missing parts supplied by reference TRBV30 and TRBJ1-1, is SQTIHQWPATLVQPVGSPLSLECTVEGTSNPNLYWYRQAAGRGLQLLFYSVGIGQISSEVPQNLSASRPQDRQFILSSKKLLLSDSGFYLCAWSVAGVDTEAFFGQGTRLTVV.

The rearrangement links TRBV10-2 to TRBJ2-4, with 8 bases aligning to TRBD1. J was trimmed by 7 bases and V by 0 bases; bases with no gene match: 5. Per the germline V gene, CDR1 is WSHSY and CDR2 is SAAADI. The CDR3 is 15 residues long. The CDR3 sequence: CASSESAYRGNIQYF. The CDR3 DNA reads as TGCGCCAGCAGTGAGTCGGCCTACAGGGGGAACATTCAGTACTTC.

The chain is built from TRBV5-1 and TRBJ2-5; D is undetermined. Trimming left V 0 bases short and J 1 base short, with 7 bases between. This CDR3 region has 14 residues. Germline loops: CDR1 SGHRS, CDR2 YFSETQ. CDR3 in DNA: TGCGCCAGCAGCTTGGGGGCAGTCCAAGAGACCCAGTACTTC. Translation: CASSLGAVQETQYF. Full variable domain (remainder filled in from reference TRBV5-1 and TRBJ2-5): KAGVTQTPRYLIKTRGQQVTLSCSPISGHRSVSWYQQTPGQGLQFLFEYFSETQRNKGNFPGRFSGRQFSNSRSEMNVSTLELGDSALYLCASSLGAVQETQYFGPGTRLLVL.

The genes are TRBV9 and TRBJ1-4; a weak D match, TRBD1 (5 bases). V lost 3 bases and J lost 0, with 9 bases in between. CDR3 length: 15 amino acids. Germline values: CDR1 SGDLS, CDR2 YYNGEE. The CDR3 nucleotides are TGTGCCAGCAGCGCTCAGGGCGCAACTAATGAAAAACTGTTTTTT. Encoded protein: CASSAQGATNEKLFF.

This chain uses TRBV7-8 with TRBJ2-1; D is unresolved. CDR1 SGHVS and CDR2 FQNEAQ come from the germline V gene. V dropped 2 bases and J dropped 8 bases, with 10 bases sitting between them. The CDR3 length is 13 residues. As DNA, the CDR3 is TGTGCCAGCAGCTTATTAGCCGGCGATGAGCAGTTCTTC. It specifies CASSLLAGDEQFF.

This sequence joins TRBV27 and TRBJ2-7; TRBD1 matches at 7 bases. The CDR3 extends over 13 amino acids. CDR1 MNHEY and CDR2 SMNVEV come from the germline V gene (reference sequence). J was trimmed by 1 base and V by 3 bases; bases with no gene match: 0. The CDR3 loop reads CASSLGQSYEQYF. In DNA form, the CDR3 reads TGTGCCAGCAGTTTGGGACAGTCCTACGAGCAGTACTTC.

This clonotype was recorded once. The chain couples TRBV12-3 or TRBV12-4 to TRBJ2-2; tentatively, D is TRBD1 (6 bases). This CDR3 spans 15 amino acids. The ends were cut back, 6 bases at V and 1 base at J, with 12 bases in the middle. The CDR3 is CASRPPGVNTGELFF. CDR3 bases: TGTGCCAGCAGGCCCCCAGGGGTGAACACCGGGGAGCTGTTTTTT.

The chain links TRBV7-9 to TRBJ2-3; D possibly matches TRBD1 or TRBD2 (5 bases each). The V and J ends lost 5 bases and 5 bases respectively, with 14 bases between them. The germline gives CDR1 SEHNR, CDR2 FQNEAQ (reference sequence). This CDR3 spans 14 amino acids. DNA of the CDR3: TGTGCCAGCAGCCCACCTGGGGCGGGAGATACGCAGTATTTT. Protein sequence: CASSPPGAGDTQYF.

This rearrangement joins TRBV6-5 to TRBJ2-7; possibly TRBD1 for D (6 bases). The CDR3 is 13 amino acids. CDR1 and CDR2 from the germline V gene are MNHEY and SVGAGI. The germline V and J ends were trimmed by 5 bases and 3 bases, with 11 bases remaining between them. In DNA form, the CDR3 reads TGTGCCAGCAGTGTGGACAGCCACTACGAGCAGTACTTC. It encodes CASSVDSHYEQYF.

V and J are TRBV7-6 and TRBJ1-1; 7 bases agree with TRBD1. Germline loops: CDR1 SGHVS, CDR2 FNYEAQ. Trimming took 5 bases from V and 4 from J; bases not matched to a gene: 4. This CDR3 is built from 13 residues. The CDR3 spells CASSPGTATEAFF. In nucleotides, the CDR3 is TGTGCCAGCAGCCCGGGGACAGCCACTGAAGCTTTCTTT.

The CDR3 DNA reads TGCGCCAGCAGCCAAGGAAGTGAGGGAATGGCTCGAGAGACCCAGTACTTC. Translation gives CASSQGSEGMARETQYF. The chain couples TRBV4-1 to TRBJ2-5; D might be TRBD2 (5 bases). This CDR3 has 17 amino acids. Germline V gene sequence: CDR1 MGHRA, CDR2 YSYEKL. Trimming pared 1 base from V and 4 bases from J, leaving 19 bases between.

This chain connects TRBV9 to TRBJ2-1; weak D call: TRBD2 (7 bases). The CDR3 sequence is 17 residues long. Germline CDR1 is SGDLS and CDR2 is YYNGEE. The V end was cut by 1 base, the J end by 0 bases, with 14 bases between. CDR3 sequence: CASSVRGGDLSYNEQFF. CDR3 sequence (DNA): TGTGCCAGCAGCGTACGAGGGGGGGACCTCTCCTACAATGAGCAGTTCTTC.

The chain has TRBV20-1 and TRBJ1-5; D uncertain. V lost 6 bases and J lost 0, with 15 bases in between. Germline V gene data show CDR1 as DFQATT and CDR2 as SNEGSKA (reference sequence). The CDR3 extends over 15 amino acids. DNA for the CDR3: TGCAGTGCCATCCGTGGGGAAACTAGCAATCAGCCCCAGCATTTT. Its protein product is CSAIRGETSNQPQHF.

The chain links TRBV9 to TRBJ2-2; weak D call: TRBD2 (6 bases). Germline V gene lookup returns CDR1 SGDLS and CDR2 YYNGEE. The ends were cut back, 3 bases at V and 4 bases at J, with 13 bases in the middle. CDR3 length: 15 amino acids. This chain's CDR3 is CASSASGGSTGELFF. CDR3 DNA sequence: TGTGCCAGCAGCGCCAGCGGAGGGTCCACCGGGGAGCTGTTTTTT.

The V and J genes are TRBV5-1 and TRBJ2-6; weak D call: TRBD2 (6 bases). The germline V gene has CDR1 SGHRS and CDR2 YFSETQ. V was trimmed by 5 bases and J by 4 bases, leaving 16 bases between them. The length of the CDR3 is 16 residues. The CDR3 DNA sequence: TGCGCCAGCAGAAGCTTAGGAGGGCTCGGGGCCAACGTCCTGACTTTC. Translated: CASRSLGGLGANVLTF.